The rows below give T cell receptor beta chains drawn from one sample of a study of blood T cell repertoires in COVID-19. TCRdb's table, derived via immunoSEQ multiplex PCR, lists solely in-frame clones and lacks some. The sample lists 65,000 or so clones, over 70% occurring once. The sample taken for sequencing was peripheral blood. The origin of the receptors is a man aged 25-45 years with COVID-19, enrolled during active disease. The CDR3 runs from the conserved cysteine through the conserved F or W. Clone size is not always given. Where it is, it says once, few, many or a class for expanded clones.

j_gene: TRBJ2-2; abundance: many; v_gene: TRBV5-6; CDR3aa: CASSFAGGTGELFF
j_gene: TRBJ1-2; abundance: .; v_gene: TRBV6-5; CDR3aa: CASSLQSGANYGYTF
j_gene: TRBJ2-7; abundance: .; v_gene: TRBV29-1; CDR3aa: CSVRTSGDLREQYF
j_gene: TRBJ1-5; abundance: .; v_gene: TRBV6-1; CDR3aa: CASSTGNQPQHF
j_gene: TRBJ2-1; abundance: .; v_gene: TRBV4-1; CDR3aa: CASSQERRTSGRPNEQFF
j_gene: TRBJ1-1; abundance: .; v_gene: TRBV18; CDR3aa: CASSPPTGLNTEAFF
j_gene: TRBJ2-5; abundance: .; v_gene: TRBV5-4; CDR3aa: CASSPRTSGRVETQYF
j_gene: TRBJ1-3; abundance: .; v_gene: TRBV2; CDR3aa: CASPIRGELSF
j_gene: TRBJ2-5; abundance: .; v_gene: TRBV6-5; CDR3aa: CASSRDRVETQYF
j_gene: TRBJ1-3; abundance: once; v_gene: TRBV11-1; CDR3aa: CASSLLKLGNTIYF
j_gene: TRBJ2-3; abundance: .; v_gene: TRBV7-9; CDR3aa: CASSQYRGSGRDTQYF
j_gene: TRBJ2-2; abundance: .; v_gene: TRBV6-4; CDR3aa: CASSDSTTGELFF
j_gene: TRBJ1-1; abundance: .; v_gene: TRBV6-5; CDR3aa: CASYLRGLNTEAFF
j_gene: TRBJ2-3; abundance: .; v_gene: TRBV30; CDR3aa: CAWSDGSSTDTQYF
j_gene: TRBJ2-3; abundance: .; v_gene: TRBV28; CDR3aa: CASSFRVRGADTQYF
j_gene: TRBJ1-3; abundance: .; v_gene: TRBV25-1; CDR3aa: CASSEPPSGQPRDTIYF
j_gene: TRBJ2-5; abundance: few; v_gene: TRBV20-1; CDR3aa: CSARGGETQYF
j_gene: TRBJ1-1; abundance: .; v_gene: TRBV18; CDR3aa: CASSPRTGNTEAFF
j_gene: TRBJ1-6; abundance: few; v_gene: TRBV7-8; CDR3aa: CASSLAVGVYNSPLHF
j_gene: TRBJ1-5; abundance: .; v_gene: TRBV18; CDR3aa: CASSLGGSNSNQPQHF
j_gene: TRBJ1-1; abundance: .; v_gene: TRBV11-3; CDR3aa: CASSLFGGSGTEAFF
j_gene: TRBJ1-5; abundance: .; v_gene: TRBV6-5; CDR3aa: CASSSAGDQPQHF
j_gene: TRBJ2-2; abundance: once; v_gene: TRBV6-2/TRBV6-3; CDR3aa: CASSNKGWYTGELFF
j_gene: TRBJ1-4; abundance: .; v_gene: TRBV9; CDR3aa: CASSADRGLREKLFF
j_gene: TRBJ2-7; abundance: few; v_gene: TRBV20-1; CDR3aa: CSATRNEQYF
j_gene: TRBJ2-3; abundance: .; v_gene: TRBV5-1; CDR3aa: CASSLSGGGDTQYF
j_gene: TRBJ1-2; abundance: .; v_gene: TRBV11-2; CDR3aa: CASTPGGSYDGYTF
j_gene: TRBJ2-7; abundance: .; v_gene: TRBV9; CDR3aa: CASSVTSTSSEQYF
j_gene: TRBJ1-2; abundance: .; v_gene: TRBV25-1; CDR3aa: CASSGNPEAGGYTF
j_gene: TRBJ1-3; abundance: .; v_gene: TRBV3-1/TRBV3-2; CDR3aa: CASSRTVSGNTIYF
j_gene: TRBJ1-4; abundance: .; v_gene: TRBV3-1/TRBV3-2; CDR3aa: CASSQGGEKLFF
j_gene: TRBJ1-1; abundance: once; v_gene: TRBV12-3/TRBV12-4; CDR3aa: CASSLLQGGAFF
j_gene: TRBJ2-2; abundance: .; v_gene: TRBV18; CDR3aa: CASSPGTKNTGELFF
j_gene: TRBJ2-1; abundance: .; v_gene: TRBV7-2; CDR3aa: CASSLPGAEQFF
j_gene: TRBJ2-4; abundance: .; v_gene: TRBV6-2/TRBV6-3; CDR3aa: CASSPTGNIQYF
j_gene: TRBJ2-3; abundance: .; v_gene: TRBV7-6; CDR3aa: CASSLEQAGREADTQYF
j_gene: TRBJ2-2; abundance: .; v_gene: TRBV10-2; CDR3aa: CASSNRDNGELFF
j_gene: TRBJ2-7; abundance: .; v_gene: TRBV6-5; CDR3aa: CASSLGQGLAYEQYF
j_gene: TRBJ2-5; abundance: .; v_gene: TRBV4-2; CDR3aa: CASSQGSARYQETQYF
j_gene: TRBJ2-7; abundance: once; v_gene: TRBV2; CDR3aa: CASRNTWTGGEQYF
j_gene: TRBJ1-1; abundance: .; v_gene: TRBV6-5; CDR3aa: CASSSRGQQNTEAFF
j_gene: TRBJ2-1; abundance: .; v_gene: TRBV7-2; CDR3aa: CASSKPGLALNEQFF
j_gene: TRBJ2-3; abundance: once; v_gene: TRBV27; CDR3aa: CASSLYAALTDTQYF
j_gene: TRBJ2-7; abundance: .; v_gene: TRBV28; CDR3aa: CASSQTPYEQYF
j_gene: TRBJ2-6; abundance: .; v_gene: TRBV9; CDR3aa: CASSRTGTNSGANVLTF
j_gene: TRBJ1-2; abundance: once; v_gene: TRBV19; CDR3aa: CASSVGGVRNGYTF
j_gene: TRBJ2-3; abundance: .; v_gene: TRBV28; CDR3aa: CASSRFDRGQDTQYF
j_gene: TRBJ2-1; abundance: .; v_gene: TRBV19; CDR3aa: CASRDRFSYNEQFF
j_gene: TRBJ1-3; abundance: .; v_gene: TRBV12-5; CDR3aa: CASGLDTSGNTIYF
j_gene: TRBJ2-7; abundance: .; v_gene: TRBV23-1; CDR3aa: CASPRPPGLSWTYEQYF
j_gene: TRBJ2-7; abundance: .; v_gene: TRBV4-1; CDR3aa: CASSQDGGEQYF